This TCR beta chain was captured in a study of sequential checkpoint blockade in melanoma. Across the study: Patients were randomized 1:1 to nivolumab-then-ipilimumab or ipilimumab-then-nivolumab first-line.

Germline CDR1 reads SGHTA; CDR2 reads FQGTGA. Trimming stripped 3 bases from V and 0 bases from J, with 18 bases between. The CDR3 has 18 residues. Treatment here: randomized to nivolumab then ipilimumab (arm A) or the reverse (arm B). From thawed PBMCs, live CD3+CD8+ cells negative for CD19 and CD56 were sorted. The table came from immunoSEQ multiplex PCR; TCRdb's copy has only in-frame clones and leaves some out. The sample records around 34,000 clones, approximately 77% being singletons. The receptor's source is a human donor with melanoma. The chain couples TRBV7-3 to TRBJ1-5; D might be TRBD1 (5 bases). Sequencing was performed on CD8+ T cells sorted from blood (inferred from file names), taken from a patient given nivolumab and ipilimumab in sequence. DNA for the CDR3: TGTGCCAGCAGCTTCCGGGACTCCCAGTTTTATAGCAATCAGCCCCAGCATTTT. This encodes CASSFRDSQFYSNQPQHF.